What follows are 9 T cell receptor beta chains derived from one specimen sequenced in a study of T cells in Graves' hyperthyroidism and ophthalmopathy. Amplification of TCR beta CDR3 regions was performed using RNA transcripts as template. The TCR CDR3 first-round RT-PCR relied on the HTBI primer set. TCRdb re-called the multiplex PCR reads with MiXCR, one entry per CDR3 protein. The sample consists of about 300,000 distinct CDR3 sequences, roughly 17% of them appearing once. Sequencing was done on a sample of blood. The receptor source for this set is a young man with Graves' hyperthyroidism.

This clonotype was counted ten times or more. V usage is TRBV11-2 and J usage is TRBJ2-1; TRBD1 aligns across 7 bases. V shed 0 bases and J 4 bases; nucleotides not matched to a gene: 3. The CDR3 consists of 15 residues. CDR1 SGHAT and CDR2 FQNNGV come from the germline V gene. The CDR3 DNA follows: TGTGCCAGCAGCTTAGAAGGACAGGCTTACAATGAGCAGTTCTTC. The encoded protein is CASSLEGQAYNEQFF.

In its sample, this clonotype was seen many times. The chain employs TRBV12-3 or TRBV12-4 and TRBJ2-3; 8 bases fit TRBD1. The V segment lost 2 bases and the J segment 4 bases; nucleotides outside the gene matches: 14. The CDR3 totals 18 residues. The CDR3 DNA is TGTGCCAGCAGTTTACCCGGGACAGGCTTTGCGGATCCAGATACGCAGTATTTT. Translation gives CASSLPGTGFADPDTQYF.

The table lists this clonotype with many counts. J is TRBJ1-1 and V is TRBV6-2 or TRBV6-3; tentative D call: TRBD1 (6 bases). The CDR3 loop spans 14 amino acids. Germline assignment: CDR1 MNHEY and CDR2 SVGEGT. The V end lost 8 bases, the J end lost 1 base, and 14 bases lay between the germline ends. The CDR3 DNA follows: TGTGCCAGCTCGAAGGGGGTGGAGAACACTGAAGCTTTCTTT. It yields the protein CASSKGVENTEAFF.

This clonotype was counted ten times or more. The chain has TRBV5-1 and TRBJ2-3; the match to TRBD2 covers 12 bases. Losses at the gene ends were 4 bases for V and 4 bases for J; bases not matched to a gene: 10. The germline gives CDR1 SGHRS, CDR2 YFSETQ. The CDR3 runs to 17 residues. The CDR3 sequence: CASSLRQTSGSADTQYF. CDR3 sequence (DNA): TGCGCCAGCAGCCTCAGACAGACTAGCGGGAGTGCAGATACGCAGTATTTT.

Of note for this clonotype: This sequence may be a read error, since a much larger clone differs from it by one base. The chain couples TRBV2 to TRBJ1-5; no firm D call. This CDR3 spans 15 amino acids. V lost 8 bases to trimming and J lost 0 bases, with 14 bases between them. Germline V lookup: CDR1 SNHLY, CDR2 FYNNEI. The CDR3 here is CASRKTAISNQPQHF. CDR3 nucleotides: TGTGCCAGCCGGAAAACGGCGATTAGCAATCAGCCCCAGCATTTT.

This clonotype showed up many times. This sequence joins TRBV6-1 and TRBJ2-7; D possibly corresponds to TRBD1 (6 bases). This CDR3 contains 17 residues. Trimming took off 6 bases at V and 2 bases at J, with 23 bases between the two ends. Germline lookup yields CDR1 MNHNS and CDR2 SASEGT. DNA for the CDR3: TGTGCCAGCAGCCCACTCCCCACAGGGTTTACTACCTACGAGCAGTACTTC. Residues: CASSPLPTGFTTYEQYF.

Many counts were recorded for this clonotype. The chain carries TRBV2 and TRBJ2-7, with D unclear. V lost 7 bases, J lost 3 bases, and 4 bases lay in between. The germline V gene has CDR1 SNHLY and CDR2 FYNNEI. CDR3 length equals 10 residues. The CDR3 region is CASNLYEQYF. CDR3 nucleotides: TGTGCCAGCAACCTCTACGAGCAGTACTTC.

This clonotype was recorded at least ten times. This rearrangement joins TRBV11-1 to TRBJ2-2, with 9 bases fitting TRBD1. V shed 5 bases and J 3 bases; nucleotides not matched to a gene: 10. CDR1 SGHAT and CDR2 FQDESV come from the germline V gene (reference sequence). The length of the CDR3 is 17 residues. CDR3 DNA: TGTGCCAGCAGCCCCCTGGCGGGGACAGGGTACACCGGGGAGCTGTTTTTT. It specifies CASSPLAGTGYTGELFF.

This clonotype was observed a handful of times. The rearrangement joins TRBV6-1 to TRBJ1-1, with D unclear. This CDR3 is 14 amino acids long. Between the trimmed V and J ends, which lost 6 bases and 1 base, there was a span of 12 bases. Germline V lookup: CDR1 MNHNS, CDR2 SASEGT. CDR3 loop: CASSPGLANTEAFF. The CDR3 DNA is TGTGCCAGCAGCCCCGGACTCGCGAACACTGAAGCTTTCTTT.